This TCR beta chain was captured in a study of siplizumab effects on memory and regulatory T cells. The study, taken as a whole, reports: Mappable alloreactive CD4+ clones were on average around 69% Treg-derived with siplizumab, about 29% in controls. There appeared to be greater diversity in naive T cells than in memory cells, and naive T cells seemed major contributors to the alloresponse.

Some clones are missing from TCRdb's copy, which holds only in-frame ones; the method was immunoSEQ multiplex PCR. The sample includes about 100,000 clones, about 95% of them seen just once. Concerning this clone: What it recognizes is unknown.

The germline V gene has CDR1 SGDLS and CDR2 YYNGEE. The V gene lost 1 base and the J gene lost 6 bases, with 14 bases spanning the gap. This CDR3 has 15 amino acids. The chain joins TRBV9 to TRBJ2-1, with D perhaps being TRBD1 or TRBD2 (5 bases each). Sequencing input: non-Treg CD4+ T cells sorted from blood. The clonotype was recovered from a human donor in good health. CDR3: CASSVSWGLPNEQFF. The DNA for the CDR3 is TGTGCCAGCAGCGTAAGTTGGGGGTTACCCAATGAGCAGTTCTTC.